This T cell receptor beta chain appears in the sequencing data of a study of shared T cell receptors in the human thymus. Measured with immunoSEQ multiplex PCR; TCRdb has only the in-frame clones, and not every one. The sample lists approximately 730,000 clones, approximately 85% seen once, with roughly 0.01% in the top ten. V gave up 6 bases and J gave up 3 bases; unmatched junction bases: 15. This CDR3 is 17 amino acids long. Germline V gene lookup returns CDR1 SNHLY and CDR2 FYNNEI. This sample was shared with a second study, whose subject was human thymus T cells. That paper adds: The thymus tissue came from resections taken during corrective heart surgery.

The sample comprised thymocytes. The rearrangement joins TRBV2 to TRBJ2-3, with 7 positions matching TRBD2. The sequence came from a girl under two years old with a congenital heart defect. The DNA of the CDR3 is TGTGCCAGCAGCCCAGAACCCGGGCCTAGCGGTACAGATACGCAGTATTTT. It translates to CASSPEPGPSGTDTQYF.